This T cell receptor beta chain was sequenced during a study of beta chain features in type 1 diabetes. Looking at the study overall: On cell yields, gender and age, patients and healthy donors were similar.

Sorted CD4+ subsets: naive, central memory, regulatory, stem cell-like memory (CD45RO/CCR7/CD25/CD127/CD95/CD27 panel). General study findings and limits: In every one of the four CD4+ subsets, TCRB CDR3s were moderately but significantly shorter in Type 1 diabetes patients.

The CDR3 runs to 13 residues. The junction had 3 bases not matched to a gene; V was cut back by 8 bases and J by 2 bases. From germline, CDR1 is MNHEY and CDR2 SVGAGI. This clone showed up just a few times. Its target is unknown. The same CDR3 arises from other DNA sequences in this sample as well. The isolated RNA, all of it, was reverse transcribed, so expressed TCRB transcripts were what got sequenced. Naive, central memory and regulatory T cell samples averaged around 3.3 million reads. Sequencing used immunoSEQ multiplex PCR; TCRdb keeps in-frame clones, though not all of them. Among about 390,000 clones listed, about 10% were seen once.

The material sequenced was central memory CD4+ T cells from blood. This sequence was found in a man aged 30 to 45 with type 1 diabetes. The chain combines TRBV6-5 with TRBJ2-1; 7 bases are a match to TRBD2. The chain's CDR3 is CASREDPYNEQFF. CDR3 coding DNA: TGTGCCAGCCGGGAGGACCCCTACAATGAGCAGTTCTTC.